This TCR beta chain was retrieved from a study of human T cells and chemical hapten exposure. Unique molecular identifiers were linked by the library to individual cDNA molecules. TCRdb fed the RACE reads into MiXCR, producing one record per CDR3 protein. The sample includes about 380,000 distinct CDR3 sequences, 4% to 6% of them seen just once. Time point described: pre-sensitization, week 0. Stated treatment: therapeutic diphenylcyclopropenone sensitization with weekly scalp DPC. Those who donated were patients with alopecia, 18 to 70 years of age, and suitable for DPC. The study extracted total RNA from unfractionated whole blood. Study outcomes and limitations: Expanded TCRs showed more large CDR3 clusters than pre-sensitization or healthy control sets.

Turning to this clonotype: What it recognizes is unknown.

The CDR3 has 13 amino acids. The germline V gene has CDR1 SGHDN and CDR2 FVKESK. V shed 1 base and J shed 9 bases, with 7 bases lying between them. The clonotype was recovered from a woman between 45 and 65 years old with alopecia areata. Some clones in this sample may be carry-over from other donors' samples. This chain connects TRBV14 to TRBJ1-6, with D unresolved. The starting material was whole blood, obtained in connection with sensitization to the hapten diphenylcyclopropenone (DPC). CDR3 in DNA: TGTGCCAGCAGCCAAGTGTTCCTTTCACCCCTCCACTTT. Encoded protein: CASSQVFLSPLHF.